What follows is one T cell receptor (beta chain) and its context. The data stem from a study of shared clonotypes between healthy human individuals. In the study overall: For every donor, three CD4 naive, three CD4 memory, two CD8 naive and one CD8 memory plates were used.

Naive-designated CD8 cells lacked CD45RO, were positively enriched for CCR7, and omitted terminally differentiated effector memory CD45RA+ cells. Replicate PCRs run on sorted subsets employed approximately 200 ng DNA, around 31,000 T cell genomes. As originally analysed: Filtering differed for immunoSEQ, which gave only junction sequences without quality scores. Here immunoSEQ multiplex PCR was the method, and the copy in TCRdb shows in-frame clones only, minus some. V and J calls and clone size come straight from that table; D and trimming were deduced from the DNA. The sample carries just over 2,000,000 clones, just under 95% recorded once. V lost 3 bases, J lost 6 bases, and 4 bases stayed unmatched. Germline V CDR1 and CDR2: LNHDA, SQIVND (reference sequence). The CDR3 is 13 residues long.

This sequence joins TRBV19 and TRBJ2-7; TRBD1 matches at 8 bases. The source of this sequence is a man younger than 35 in good health. The specimen sequenced was naive CD8+ T cells sorted from blood. The chain's CDR3 is CASSMDRETEQYF. The CDR3 nucleotides are TGTGCCAGTAGTATGGACAGGGAAACCGAGCAGTACTTC.